These 25 T cell receptor beta chains originate from one sample sequenced in a study of shared clonotypes between healthy human individuals. Data came from immunoSEQ multiplex PCR; TCRdb stores just in-frame clones and leaves some out. Of 850,000 to 1,200,000 clones listed, 65% to 75% are singletons. Sample: memory CD4+ T cells sorted from blood. The subset is: CD45RA-negative fraction. The receptor set was obtained from a man aged 18 to 30 in good health.

V and J are TRBV19 and TRBJ2-1, with 7 bases aligning to TRBD1. Losses at the gene ends were 6 bases for V and 0 bases for J; bases not matched to a gene: 5. The germline CDR1 and CDR2 sequences are LNHDA and SQIVND (reference sequence). The CDR3 loop spans 15 amino acids. The DNA of the CDR3 is TGTGCCAGTAGCAAGACAGGGAACTCCTACAATGAGCAGTTCTTC. It codes for CASSKTGNSYNEQFF. Looking up the rest from reference TRBV19 and TRBJ2-1 gives the full variable domain: DGGITQSPKYLFRKEGQNVTLSCEQNLNHDAMYWYRQDPGQGLRLIYYSQIVNDFQKGDIAEGYSVSREKKESFPLTVTSAQKNPTAFYLCASSKTGNSYNEQFFGPGTRLTVL.

Comments on this clone: The sample holds other DNA sequences that translate to the same CDR3. The genes are TRBV30 and TRBJ1-1; D is possibly TRBD1 (6 bases). V lost 2 bases and J lost 4, with 11 bases in between. The CDR3 sequence is 13 residues long. Looked up from germline, CDR1 is GTSNPN and CDR2 is SVGIG (reference sequence). CDR3 DNA sequence: TGTGCCTGGAGTCGGCAAGGGGGCACTGAAGCTTTCTTT. It yields the protein CAWSRQGGTEAFF.

About this clone itself: At the DNA level, this CDR3 is encoded by other sequences in the same sample as well. The rearrangement joins TRBV30 to TRBJ2-6; TRBD1 aligns across 7 bases. This CDR3 is 18 amino acids long. Unmatched junction bases numbered 10, after V lost 2 bases and J lost 0 bases. Germline lookup yields CDR1 GTSNPN and CDR2 SVGIG (reference sequence). CDR3 in amino acids: CAWSRGTATYSGANVLTF. The CDR3 region has the DNA TGTGCCTGGAGTCGAGGGACAGCCACCTACTCTGGGGCCAACGTCCTGACTTTC.

In this sample, this clone turned up a few times. The genes are TRBV5-6 and TRBJ2-7; no clear D gene. Per germline, CDR1 SGHDT and CDR2 YYEEEE. The CDR3 sequence is 15 residues long. V was pared by 0 bases and J by 0 bases, with 10 bases between. As DNA, the CDR3 is TGTGCCAGCAGCTTGGGTCTGGGTTCCTCCTACGAGCAGTACTTC. Translated, it gives CASSLGLGSSYEQYF.

The rearrangement links TRBV4-1 to TRBJ2-1; D is possibly TRBD1 (7 bases). The V and J ends lost 0 bases and 3 bases respectively, with 15 bases between them. Germline loops: CDR1 MGHRA, CDR2 YSYEKL. The CDR3 is 17 amino acids. The CDR3 sequence is CASSQDWQGGVYNEQFF. CDR3 in DNA: TGCGCCAGCAGCCAAGATTGGCAGGGGGGTGTCTACAATGAGCAGTTCTTC.

The rearrangement uses TRBV19 and TRBJ2-1; 8 nucleotides agree with TRBD1. From germline, CDR1 is LNHDA and CDR2 SQIVND (reference sequence). This CDR3 has 16 residues. The V gene end was trimmed by 2 bases and the J gene end by 7 bases; junction bases not matched to a gene: 10. The CDR3 spells CASSILGQGLGNEQFF. The CDR3 nucleotides read TGTGCCAGTAGTATACTAGGACAGGGCCTCGGAAATGAGCAGTTCTTC.

Points on this clone: The junction differs from germline at one of its ends, possibly a read error. The V gene is TRBV30, the J gene TRBJ2-1; no clear D gene. The CDR3 is 10 amino acids. Per the germline V gene, CDR1 is GTSNPN and CDR2 is SVGIG (reference sequence). The CDR3 nucleotides are TGTGCCTGGAGTTCTCCGACCAGGATCTTC. Encoded protein: CAWSSPTRIF.

Of note for this clone: The sample has other DNA sequences that encode this CDR3 too. V and J are TRBV5-1 and TRBJ2-5; 7 nucleotides match TRBD1. Germline V gene data show CDR1 as SGHRS and CDR2 as YFSETQ. This CDR3 has 14 residues. V was pared by 4 bases and J by 2 bases, with 5 bases of the junction left unmatched. The CDR3 region has the DNA TGCGCCAGCAGCCCTGGACAGGAACAAGAGACCCAGTACTTC. Protein product: CASSPGQEQETQYF.

The chain combines TRBV5-6 with TRBJ2-3, with D possibly TRBD1 on 6 matching bases. Germline values: CDR1 SGHDT, CDR2 YYEEEE. The V end was cut by 0 bases, the J end by 9 bases, with 8 bases between. CDR3 length: 12 residues. This CDR3 reads CASSLVQGTQYF. In DNA, the CDR3 is TGTGCCAGCAGCTTGGTGCAGGGGACGCAGTATTTT.

The genes are TRBV28 and TRBJ1-1; D unclear. From germline, CDR1 is MDHEN and CDR2 SYDVKM. Trimming left V 3 bases short and J 2 bases short, with 34 bases between. There are 22 residues in the CDR3. The CDR3 loop reads CASSFPSEGPQVLMDLNTEAFF. DNA for the CDR3: TGTGCCAGCAGTTTTCCCAGCGAAGGGCCTCAAGTGTTGATGGACCTTAACACTGAAGCTTTCTTT.

The rearrangement uses TRBV28 and TRBJ1-5; the match to TRBD1 covers 9 bases. With 6 bases clipped from V and 2 bases from J, the junction kept 14 bases outside the gene matches. CDR3 length equals 18 residues. The germline V gene encodes CDR1 MDHEN and CDR2 SYDVKM. Here the CDR3 reads CASRPHPPGQGRNQPQHF. DNA for the CDR3: TGTGCCAGCAGGCCCCATCCCCCGGGACAGGGCCGCAATCAGCCCCAGCATTTT.

The V and J genes are TRBV27 and TRBJ1-5; TRBD1 is a possible D gene (5 bases). The CDR3 covers 14 residues. V was trimmed by 1 base and J by 5 bases, leaving 9 bases between them. In germline, CDR1 is MNHEY, CDR2 SMNVEV (reference sequence). In DNA form, the CDR3 reads TGTGCCAGCAGTTTATTGGGGGTCGATCAGCCCCAGCATTTT. It codes for CASSLLGVDQPQHF.

This clone was found a few times. This chain connects TRBV10-1 to TRBJ1-1; a possible D gene is TRBD1 (6 bases). Per germline, CDR1 WNHNN and CDR2 SYGVQD (reference sequence). The V end lost 2 bases, the J end lost 4 bases, and 11 bases lay between the germline ends. The CDR3 spans 14 residues. The CDR3 region is CASSEMAGVTEAFF. The CDR3, as DNA: TGCGCCAGCAGTGAGATGGCAGGGGTCACTGAAGCTTTCTTT.

The table lists this clone with a few counts. V gene TRBV28 combines with J gene TRBJ2-4; the match to TRBD1 covers 8 bases. Germline CDR1 and CDR2: MDHEN and SYDVKM. This CDR3 spans 13 amino acids. V was pared by 6 bases and J by 8 bases, with 6 bases of the junction left unmatched. Here the CDR3 reads CASSQTGADIQYF. Here the CDR3 DNA reads TGTGCCAGCAGCCAGACAGGGGCGGACATTCAGTACTTC.

The CDR3 loop is CASSYFGGVAYEQYF. The CDR3 region has the DNA TGCGCCAGCAGTTATTTCGGAGGGGTAGCCTACGAGCAGTACTTC. This chain joins TRBV23-1 and TRBJ2-7; the D gene is possibly TRBD2 (6 bases). TRBV23-1 is an ORF; its function is uncertain. The V end lost 5 bases, the J end lost 2 bases, and 16 bases lay between the germline ends. The CDR3 runs 15 residues.

J is TRBJ1-2 and V is TRBV19; TRBD1 agrees at 7 bases. The CDR3 spans 13 residues. Germline V gene sequence: CDR1 LNHDA, CDR2 SQIVND (reference sequence). The V and J ends lost 10 bases and 2 bases, in that order; junction bases with no gene match: 7. The CDR3 nucleotides read TGTGCCACCCAGACAGGGAAAAACTATGGCTACACCTTC. Amino acids: CATQTGKNYGYTF. Filled out from reference TRBV19 and TRBJ1-2, the complete variable domain reads DGGITQSPKYLFRKEGQNVTLSCEQNLNHDAMYWYRQDPGQGLRLIYYSQIVNDFQKGDIAEGYSVSREKKESFPLTVTSAQKNPTAFYLCATQTGKNYGYTFGSGTRLTVV.

This clone was seen a handful of times. This chain connects TRBV6-1 to TRBJ2-2, with 9 bases aligning to TRBD1. Trimming removed 2 bases from V and 1 base from J; junction bases left unmatched: 2. The germline gives CDR1 MNHNS, CDR2 SASEGT. This CDR3 has 16 amino acids. In DNA, the CDR3 is TGTGCCAGCAGTGAATTGGGACAGGGGAACACCGGGGAGCTGTTTTTT. Protein product: CASSELGQGNTGELFF.

The table lists this clone with a count of one. J is TRBJ2-3 and V is TRBV6-1; 7 bases are shared with TRBD1. J was trimmed by 5 bases and V by 1 base; bases with no gene match: 15. The CDR3 is made up of 18 amino acids. Germline loops: CDR1 MNHNS, CDR2 SASEGT. The DNA of the CDR3 is TGTGCCAGCAGTGAAGAAATCAAGACAGGGCGACACGGAGATACGCAGTATTTT. Residues: CASSEEIKTGRHGDTQYF.

V usage is TRBV18 and J usage is TRBJ2-1; possibly TRBD2 for D (6 bases). The germline gives CDR1 KGHSH, CDR2 LQKENI. V gave up 2 bases and J gave up 7 bases, with 9 bases separating them. The CDR3 is 13 amino acids. CDR3 nucleotides: TGTGCCAGCTCACCAGCAGGGAGGAATGAGCAGTTCTTC. Translating it yields CASSPAGRNEQFF.

This clone was found many times. DNA for the CDR3: TGTGCCAGCAGTGAAGAGGGCTACCTCTACGAGCAGTACTTC. This encodes CASSEEGYLYEQYF. The chain links TRBV6-1 to TRBJ2-7; D call uncertain. The CDR3 sequence is 14 residues long. Per germline, CDR1 MNHNS and CDR2 SASEGT. V was clipped by 1 base and J by 3 bases, with 10 bases between them.

The rearrangement joins TRBV11-2 to TRBJ2-7; D is possibly TRBD2 (5 bases). The CDR3 spans 14 residues. The germline gives CDR1 SGHAT, CDR2 FQNNGV. Trimming took 3 bases from V and 4 from J, leaving 13 bases between them. The CDR3 DNA reads TGTGCCAGCAGCTTTATCGGGAACTTTTACGAGCAGTACTTC. Translation gives CASSFIGNFYEQYF. Full variable domain (rest looked up from reference TRBV11-2 and TRBJ2-7): EAGVAQSPRYKIIEKRQSVAFWCNPISGHATLYWYQQILGQGPKLLIQFQNNGVVDDSQLPKDRFSAERLKGVDSTLKIQPAKLEDSAVYLCASSFIGNFYEQYFGPGTRLTVT.

CDR3 bases: TGTGCCAGCCTCATAAATACGGGCCCTGGGGCCAACGTCCTGACTTTC. This gives the protein CASLINTGPGANVLTF. The J gene is TRBJ2-6, the V gene TRBV28; D uncertain. CDR1 MDHEN and CDR2 SYDVKM come from the germline V gene. The V and J ends lost 8 bases and 2 bases respectively, with 16 bases between them. This CDR3 region has 16 residues.

The J gene is TRBJ2-5, the V gene TRBV7-2, with 10 bases that match TRBD2. From germline, CDR1 is SGHTA and CDR2 FQGNSA. The CDR3 extends over 16 amino acids. V gave up 5 bases and J gave up 5 bases; unmatched junction bases: 11. The CDR3 DNA is TGTGCCAGCAGCACCCAACTAGCGGGGAGAGGGGAGACCCAGTACTTC. This translates into CASSTQLAGRGETQYF.

This clone was observed a single time. The chain joins TRBV2 to TRBJ1-6, with a weak D call TRBD1 (6 bases). Deletions cut 5 bases from V and 7 bases from J, with 15 bases between. Germline-derived CDR1 and CDR2 are SNHLY and FYNNEI. The CDR3 loop spans 15 amino acids. The CDR3 region has the DNA TGTGCCAGCAGTTCGACAGGCCCTCCAAATTCACCCCTCCACTTT. Amino acid sequence: CASSSTGPPNSPLHF. The full variable domain, in which reference TRBV2 and TRBJ1-6 provide the parts outside the CDR3, is EPEVTQTPSHQVTQMGQEVILRCVPISNHLYFYWYRQILGQKVEFLVSFYNNEISEKSEIFDDQFSVERPDGSNFTLKIRSTKLEDSAMYFCASSSTGPPNSPLHFGNGTRLTVT.

As regards this clone: This CDR3 is also generated by other DNA sequences in the sample. The V and J genes are TRBV5-1 and TRBJ2-7; D gene unclear. Between the trimmed V and J ends, which lost 0 bases and 1 base, there was a span of 5 bases. The CDR3 has 13 amino acids. Looked up from germline, CDR1 is SGHRS and CDR2 is YFSETQ. CDR3 in amino acids: CASSLEVSYEQYF. DNA of the CDR3: TGCGCCAGCAGCTTGGAGGTATCCTACGAGCAGTACTTC.